This T cell receptor (beta chain) was documented in a study of blood T cell repertoires in COVID-19. Study-wide context: There were acute and convalescent COVID-19 samples, and they came from the United States, Italy and Spain. From T cells, B-cell-depleted T cells, or PBMCs came the material, which was cDNA or gDNA.

Methods used by the authors: From reference gene primer amplification, estimates of nucleated cell counts were derived. Clones were read by immunoSEQ multiplex PCR, and TCRdb kept only the in-frame ones, dropping some. Clone size and V and J calls were adopted from that table, with D and trimming inferred from the DNA. The table records 200,000 to 250,000 clones, around three quarters of them present only once. On this clone: The junction shows a germline mismatch at one end, possibly a read error.

Germline CDR1 and CDR2: MNHEY and SVGAGI. The CDR3 spans 12 residues. The rearrangement uses TRBV6-5 and TRBJ2-7; D perhaps matches TRBD2 (5 bases). The sequence was obtained from a woman in her 70s with acute or convalescent COVID-19. The sample was peripheral blood. Here the CDR3 reads CASRYLGGQQYF. CDR3 DNA: TGTGCCAGCAGATACTTAGGCGGGCAGCAGTACTTC.